Included here is one TCR beta chain sequence, with context. Its antigen is currently not known. Per-base qualities were not stored, and no clone one base away is much larger. Genomic DNA was extracted from sorted cells for sequencing of the TCRbeta CDR3 region. TCRbeta CDR3 regions were sequenced using the immunoSEQ Assay. Not all clones reach the TCRdb copy of this immuneACCESS table, which keeps in-frame sequences only. Checked studies attribute under half of the gap to unresolved V genes and leave the rest unexplained. The sample contains approximately 20,000 clones, 80% to 90% of them found a single time. The top ten hold around 15% of the sample. Patients with autoimmune disease history or receiving systemic immunosuppression were excluded from the trial. Peripheral blood for TCR sequencing was collected from all dose cohorts at baseline, on cycle 4 day 1, and on cycle 7 day 1. The samples were drawn from a first-in-human, open-label, multicenter phase I dose-escalation trial of ivuxolimab. The trial enrolled adults with locally advanced or metastatic head and neck squamous cell, hepatocellular, melanoma or renal cell carcinoma. Before TCR sequencing, CD4+ T cells and CD8+ T cells from peripheral blood were sorted into separate populations.

The sample belongs to a study of OX40 agonist ivuxolimab in advanced cancers. Regarding the research as a whole: Ivuxolimab was an agonistic, fully human IgG2 monoclonal antibody directed against OX40 (CD134), a costimulatory receptor. Intravenous ivuxolimab was administered to patients every 2 weeks at six dose levels: 0.01, 0.1, 0.3, 1.5, 3 and 10 mg/kg. Of the roughly 52 dose-escalation patients, hepatocellular carcinoma was present in approximately 20, melanoma in roughly 15, renal cell carcinoma in 9 and head and neck cancer in 9. The dose-escalation cohort was around 84% male with a mean age of 60 years, ranging from about 20 to 80. Patients were allowed to have had prior anti-PD-1, anti-PD-L1 or anti-CTLA-4 therapy, and more than 35% of the dose-escalation patients had been treated with checkpoint inhibitors. Partial responses occurred in three dose-escalation patients: two with cutaneous melanoma and one with hepatocellular carcinoma. Peripheral TCRbeta sequencing was intended to test whether TCR sequence diversity was altered and clonal T-cell expansion was caused by ivuxolimab. The paper describes the monotherapy dose-escalation part (N of about 54 patients) of the phase I trial of ivuxolimab. The research as a whole found: In partial responders in the 0.1-3.0 mg/kg groups, normalized peripheral clonal expansion was found to be among the lowest, especially among CD8+ T cells. The antigen specificity of the peripheral T cells that underwent clonal expansion was not determined. At doses of 0.1 to 3.0 mg/kg, clonal expansion of both CD4+ and CD8+ T cells in blood was seen between baseline and week 6. After ivuxolimab, more expanded clones were found on average in CD8+ T cells than in CD4+ T cells. Low levels of normalized T-cell clonal expansion were also shown by some nonresponding patients.

The input for sequencing was CD4+ or CD8+ T cells sorted from blood, taken in a trial of the OX40 agonist ivuxolimab. The TCR originated in an adult with an advanced solid tumor such as melanoma, head and neck, liver or kidney cancer.

The DNA is as follows: TGTGCCAGCAGTGAAGATAAGGGTTTCACTGAAGCTTTCTTT. Its translation is CASSEDKGFTEAFF. In this chain, TRBV6-1 is recombined with TRBJ1-1; no D gene can be assigned with confidence. The junction carries 10 bases between V and J, which are trimmed by 1 base and 4 bases respectively. The CDR3 runs 14 amino acids, cysteine and phenylalanine included. This entry keeps only the CDR3 DNA: 42 bases, framed from base 1. The germline V gene gives CDR1 as MNHNS and CDR2 as SASEGT.